Presented here are 9 T cell receptor delta chains from one specimen sequenced in a study of gamma-delta T cells after stem cell transplantation. TCRdb re-called the RT-PCR reads via CATT. The repertoire holds a few thousand delta-chain clones, with less than 2.5% as singletons. The sample comprised gamma-delta T cells. The receptors here all came from a human donor. It is not recorded whose cells these are; they may come from a transplant donor.

In its sample, this clone is medium-sized. V usage is TRDV2 and J usage is TRDJ1; TRDD3 matches at 10 bases. The germline gives CDR1 GEAIGNYY, CDR2 EKD. Trimming at V came to 2 bases and at J to 3 bases, leaving 11 bases not matched to a gene. This CDR3 is built from 17 residues. CDR3 DNA sequence: TGTGCCTGTGACAGGCTGGGGGATAAAGATATAGCCGATAAACTCATCTTT. This translates into CACDRLGDKDIADKLIF.

About this clone: TCRdb shows a much larger clone's protein in place of this DNA's translation, and the two differ at residue 3, likely through a read error; the protein shown is translated from the DNA. The V and J genes are TRDV2 and TRDJ1; 12 bases are shared with TRDD3. Looked up from germline, CDR1 is GEAIGNYY and CDR2 is EKD. The CDR3 covers 19 residues. In DNA, the CDR3 is TGTGCCCGTGACACCTTACTGGGGGATACCCCACGACACACCGATAAACTCATCTTT. Amino acid sequence: CARDTLLGDTPRHTDKLIF.

This clone was counted only a few times. The translation of this DNA and the TCRdb protein of a much larger clone differ at residue 8, probably owing to a read error; the protein shown here is translated from the DNA. This chain connects TRDV2 to TRDJ1; 8 bases match TRDD3. The CDR3 extends over 19 amino acids. Losses at the gene ends were 3 bases for V and 0 bases for J; bases not matched to a gene: 17. Germline V gene sequence: CDR1 GEAIGNYY, CDR2 EKD. The CDR3 protein is CACDPVRSGGDGDTDKLIF. The CDR3, as DNA: TGTGCCTGTGACCCCGTACGTTCTGGGGGAGACGGCGACACCGATAAACTCATCTTT.

This clone has just a few counts. Being one base from a much bigger clone, this may be a read error. The chain has TRDV2 and TRDJ1; TRDD3 aligns across 11 bases. This CDR3 contains 18 residues. Germline CDR1 GEAIGNYY, CDR2 EKD. The CDR3 DNA reads as TGTGCCTGTGGCACCCTGGGGGATACCCCACCTACAGCCGATAAACTCATCTTT. Protein product: CACGTLGDTPPTADKLIF.

About this clone itself: The protein TCRdb lists belongs to a much larger clone and differs from this DNA's translation at residue 13, which points to a read error; the protein shown is made from the DNA. The V call is TRDV2, the J call TRDJ2; D perhaps matches TRDD3 (6 bases). The CDR3 consists of 18 residues. CDR1 GEAIGNYY and CDR2 EKD come from the germline V gene. The CDR3, as DNA: TGTGCCTGTGACACCGTGGGGGGTCCTGATCATTTGGCAGCACAACTCTTCTTT. Its protein is CACDTVGGPDHLAAQLFF.

Details on this clone: A read error likely explains why the TCRdb protein, taken from a much larger clone, differs from this DNA's translation at residues 5 and 6; the protein shown is translated from the DNA. The chain is built from TRDV2 and TRDJ1, with 8 bases lining up with TRDD3. Looked up from germline, CDR1 is GEAIGNYY and CDR2 is EKD. CDR3 length equals 18 residues. With V trimmed by 0 bases and J by 0 bases, 11 bases remained unmatched. In nucleotides, the CDR3 is TGTGCCTGTGACACCGTGGGGGATCTGATTCCGTACACCGATAAACTCATCTTT. Its protein product is CACDTVGDLIPYTDKLIF.

This clone has just a few counts. The TCRdb record carries a much larger clone's protein, which differs from this DNA's translation at residue 10; a read error is the likely cause, and the protein listed here is the DNA translation. The J gene is TRDJ3, the V gene TRDV2; D is unclear. The CDR3 has 21 amino acids. The germline V and J ends were trimmed by 0 bases and 0 bases, with 20 bases remaining between them. Germline V CDR1 and CDR2: GEAIGNYY, EKD. The CDR3 spells CACDTPEQGPFSSWDTRQMFF. The CDR3 DNA reads TGTGCCTGTGACACCCCGGAGCAGGGGCCGTTTAGCTCCTGGGACACCCGACAGATGTTTTTC.

This clone was observed a few times. A much bigger clone sits one base away, suggesting this may be a read error. At the DNA level, this CDR3 is encoded by other sequences in the same sample as well. The chain recombines TRDV2 with TRDJ1; 11 nucleotides match TRDD3. Germline V gene sequence: CDR1 GEAIGNYY, CDR2 EKD. The CDR3 spans 19 residues. The CDR3 sequence is CACDTVVGGGYARTDKLIF. The DNA for the CDR3 is TGCGCCTGTGACACCGTCGTCGGTGGGGGATACGCGAGAACCGATAAACTCATCTTT.

A word on this clone: The protein in TCRdb stems from a much larger clone and differs at residue 4 from this DNA's translation, likely a read error; here the protein is translated from the DNA. The rearrangement links TRDV2 to TRDJ1; 12 nucleotides line up with TRDD3. The length of the CDR3 is 16 residues. Per germline, CDR1 GEAIGNYY and CDR2 EKD. This CDR3 is CACGTLGDTGTDKLIF. CDR3 sequence (DNA): TGTGCCTGTGGCACCCTGGGGGATACGGGCACCGATAAACTCATCTTT.